This passage covers 3 T cell receptor beta chains from one sample sequenced in a study of spatial heterogeneity in lung cancer. As for time point: sample taken at primary tumor resection. Findings of the study overall: The number of expanded tumor alpha and beta chains correlated with mutation number.

One entry per CDR3 protein, called by TCRdb with MiXCR from the 5' RACE reads. The sample contains about 10,000 distinct CDR3 sequences, about 6.5% of which appear only once. No antigen has been assigned to these receptors. Sequencing was performed on lung tumor tissue, taken at surgery. These receptor sequences come from a female donor with early-stage non-small cell lung cancer.

The V and J genes are TRBV6-1 and TRBJ1-6, with 8 nucleotides matching TRBD1. Germline lookup yields CDR1 MNHNS and CDR2 SASEGT. With 8 bases clipped from V and 6 bases from J, the junction kept 3 bases outside the gene matches. The CDR3 contains 13 residues. The CDR3 loop is CASRGQGNSPLHF. CDR3 bases: TGTGCCAGCCGCGGACAGGGTAATTCACCCCTCCACTTT.

This clonotype was seen a few times. This rearrangement joins TRBV6-2 or TRBV6-3 to TRBJ2-5; 7 nucleotides match TRBD1. The CDR3 spans 15 residues. Germline V gene data show CDR1 as MNHEY and CDR2 as SVGEGT. V shed 6 bases and J 7 bases; nucleotides not matched to a gene: 14. The CDR3 reads CASRPKTGTTGTQYF. DNA of the CDR3: TGTGCCAGCAGACCAAAGACAGGGACGACGGGGACCCAGTACTTC.

This clonotype was recorded many times. The chain uses TRBV19 and TRBJ2-3, with D perhaps matching TRBD1 (5 bases). The length of the CDR3 is 16 residues. V was shortened by 6 bases and J by 3 bases, with 19 bases between the two germline ends. CDR1 and CDR2 from the germline V gene are LNHDA and SQIVND (reference sequence). CDR3 DNA sequence: TGTGCCAGTAGCCCAACAGGAACACAAACAACAGATACGCAGTATTTT. Translated: CASSPTGTQTTDTQYF.